A selection of T cell receptor beta chains follows, all from one sample in a study of T cell changes during pregnancy in multiple sclerosis. TCRdb's table, derived via immunoSEQ multiplex PCR, lists solely in-frame clones and lacks some. Of tens of thousands of clones listed, around 93% are singletons. This specimen was peripheral blood, taken in the second trimester of pregnancy. The receptors derive from a female donor with multiple sclerosis, enrolled in a pregnancy study. Each CDR3 is given with its conserved first and last residue. Fields, in order: V gene, clone size, D gene, J gene, CDR3 protein, CDR3 DNA. A D gene is named only where the DNA matches it firmly. For some rows the clone size is stated as once, few or many, or as a class when expanded; others skip it.

TRBV5-1	.	.	TRBJ1-2	CASSLAQDGYTF	TGCGCCAGCAGCTTGGCACAGGATGGCTACACCTTC
TRBV5-1	.	TRBD1	TRBJ2-1	CASSPTPGQGGQFF	TGCGCCAGCAGCCCAACACCAGGACAGGGAGGGCAGTTCTTC
TRBV18	.	.	TRBJ2-2	CASSPPEGGDTGELFF	TGTGCCAGCTCACCACCGGAAGGGGGGGACACCGGGGAGCTGTTTTTT
TRBV7-2	.	.	TRBJ2-2	CASSLTGIGGELFF	TGTGCCAGCAGCCTAACAGGGATTGGCGGGGAGCTGTTTTTT
TRBV7-7	.	.	TRBJ1-3	CASSLGTGSGNTIYF	TGTGCTAGCAGCTTAGGCACAGGGTCTGGAAACACCATATATTTT
TRBV10-3	.	TRBD2	TRBJ2-2	CAAGGTSGTWELFF	TGTGCCGCCGGAGGGACTAGCGGGACTTGGGAGCTGTTTTTT
TRBV11-2	.	TRBD2	TRBJ2-2	CASSPGLVGSGELFF	TGTGCCAGCAGCCCGGGACTAGTCGGATCCGGGGAGCTGTTTTTT
TRBV5-1	.	TRBD1	TRBJ1-2	CASSLAPGQGVDGYTF	TGCGCCAGCAGCTTGGCTCCGGGACAGGGAGTGGATGGCTACACCTTC
TRBV6-5	.	.	TRBJ2-7	CASSPSGVEQYF	TGTGCCAGCAGTCCCTCAGGGGTCGAGCAGTACTTC
TRBV2	.	TRBD1	TRBJ1-1	CASRLDRVTNTEAFF	TGTGCCAGCAGGCTAGACAGGGTGACGAACACTGAAGCTTTCTTT
TRBV29-1	.	TRBD1	TRBJ2-3	CSVEGQDLTDTQYF	TGCAGCGTTGAGGGACAGGACCTCACAGATACGCAGTATTTT
TRBV7-9	.	TRBD2	TRBJ2-3	CASSLSIAGVDTQYF	TGTGCCAGCAGCTTATCAATAGCGGGGGTTGATACGCAGTATTTT
TRBV7-8	once	TRBD1	TRBJ1-2	CASSLNPGTGTYGYTF	TGTGCCAGCAGCTTGAACCCCGGGACAGGGACCTATGGCTACACCTTC
TRBV5-4	.	TRBD2	TRBJ2-5	CASSDIGGAETQYF	TGTGCCAGCAGCGACATCGGGGGGGCCGAGACCCAGTACTTC
TRBV14	.	.	TRBJ2-7	CASSQGGWYEQYF	TGTGCCAGCAGCCAGGGGGGTTGGTACGAGCAGTACTTC
TRBV27	once	.	TRBJ1-2	CASSYDASNGYTF	TGTGCCAGCAGTTATGATGCGTCCAATGGCTACACCTTC
TRBV6-5	.	.	TRBJ1-1	CASSYFPGRGRTEAFF	TGTGCCAGCAGTTACTTCCCCGGCAGGGGTAGGACTGAAGCTTTCTTT
TRBV11-3	.	TRBD2	TRBJ2-1	CASAGGGSDNEQFF	TGTGCCAGCGCTGGCGGGGGGAGCGACAATGAGCAGTTCTTC
TRBV29-1	.	.	TRBJ2-7	CSVARGSSSYEQYF	TGCAGCGTTGCTCGGGGAAGTTCCTCCTACGAGCAGTACTTC
TRBV28	.	.	TRBJ1-5	CASIGAGGYSNQPQHF	TGTGCCAGCATCGGTGCCGGCGGTTATAGCAATCAGCCCCAGCATTTT
TRBV2	.	TRBD2	TRBJ2-3	CASRSLEVGLAEGTDTQYF	TGTGCCAGCAGGAGCTTGGAAGTAGGACTAGCGGAGGGAACAGATACGCAGTATTTT
TRBV5-6	.	.	TRBJ2-3	CASSLTRNTQYF	TGTGCCAGCAGCCTTACTAGAAATACGCAGTATTTT
TRBV2	.	TRBD1	TRBJ1-5	CASTLDRGDQPQHF	TGTGCCAGCACCTTGGACAGGGGTGATCAGCCCCAGCATTTT
TRBV30	.	.	TRBJ2-2	CAWTSAANTGELFF	TGTGCCTGGACATCGGCGGCGAACACCGGGGAGCTGTTTTTT
TRBV27	.	.	TRBJ2-1	CASSLFSVPYNEQFF	TGTGCCAGCAGTTTATTTAGTGTCCCCTACAATGAGCAGTTCTTC
TRBV25-1	.	.	TRBJ1-5	CASSEGGSNQPQHF	TGTGCCAGCAGTGAGGGAGGGAGCAATCAGCCCCAGCATTTT
TRBV13	.	.	TRBJ2-7	CASSLGRPSYEQYF	TGTGCCAGCAGCTTAGGGCGGCCCTCCTACGAGCAGTACTTC
TRBV6-1	few	.	TRBJ1-5	CASSDSPDSNQPQHF	TGTGCCAGCAGTGATTCGCCAGATAGCAATCAGCCCCAGCATTTT
TRBV7-9	.	TRBD2	TRBJ2-1	CASSNPSGGHNEQFF	TGTGCCAGCAGCAATCCTAGCGGGGGTCACAATGAGCAGTTCTTC
TRBV5-1	.	.	TRBJ1-1	CASSLGTTNTEAFF	TGCGCCAGCAGCTTAGGGACAACAAACACTGAAGCTTTCTTT
TRBV4-1	.	TRBD2	TRBJ2-3	CASSEGLAVGTDTQYF	TGCGCCAGCAGCGAAGGACTAGCCGTAGGCACAGATACGCAGTATTTT
TRBV6-5	.	TRBD1	TRBJ2-5	CASSYSGTGGEETQYF	TGTGCCAGCAGTTACTCGGGGACAGGGGGCGAAGAGACCCAGTACTTC
TRBV9	.	TRBD2	TRBJ2-2	CASSVNPPSGGGTGELFF	TGTGCCAGCAGCGTTAATCCCCCCAGCGGGGGTGGCACCGGGGAGCTGTTTTTT
TRBV5-4	once	TRBD2	TRBJ2-5	CASSLIVASGGSQETQYF	TGTGCCAGCAGCTTGATAGTGGCTAGCGGGGGATCTCAAGAGACCCAGTACTTC